The 17 T cell receptor beta chains given below trace back to one sample, sequenced in a study of cytomegalovirus exposure and HLA in healthy donors. PCR primers comprised 60 Vbeta and 13 Jbeta primers. Using immunoSEQ multiplex PCR, the repertoire was profiled, and TCRdb retains in-frame clones only, with some absent. This sample carries over 150,000 clones, roughly three quarters of them seen once, and the ten largest clones take roughly 9.7%. Sequencing input: PBMCs. These receptors all come from a man aged 18 to 35 in good health and CMV-seropositive.

The chain is built from TRBV19 and TRBJ1-1; D is unclear. The V end lost 7 bases, the J end lost 1 base, and 7 bases lay between the germline ends. Per germline, CDR1 LNHDA and CDR2 SQIVND (reference sequence). The CDR3 has 12 amino acids. This chain's CDR3 is CASNTGNTEAFF. Written as DNA, the CDR3 is TGTGCCAGTAATACTGGGAACACTGAAGCTTTCTTT.

The chain uses TRBV5-1 and TRBJ2-1; TRBD1 aligns across 7 bases. V shed 0 bases, J shed 4 bases, and the junction held 4 bases outside the gene matches. Looked up from germline, CDR1 is SGHRS and CDR2 is YFSETQ. The CDR3 sequence is 15 residues long. In DNA, the CDR3 is TGCGCCAGCAGCTTGGAGGGGGACAGTTACAATGAGCAGTTCTTC. This encodes CASSLEGDSYNEQFF.

This clone appeared a single time. The chain recombines TRBV4-1 with TRBJ2-1, with D possibly matching TRBD2 (5 bases). Trimming pared 4 bases from V and 1 base from J, leaving 14 bases between. The CDR3 length is 16 residues. Germline V lookup: CDR1 MGHRA, CDR2 YSYEKL. Here the CDR3 reads CASSLVGAVSYNEQFF. The DNA for the CDR3 is TGCGCCAGCAGCCTCGTAGGAGCGGTTTCCTACAATGAGCAGTTCTTC.

The chain links TRBV30 to TRBJ2-2; 8 bases line up with TRBD1. V trimming: 4 bases; J trimming: 8 bases; junction bases outside the gene matches: 6. The CDR3 consists of 13 residues. CDR1 and CDR2 from the germline V gene are GTSNPN and SVGIG (reference sequence). CDR3 loop: CAWTRRGLGELFF. CDR3 DNA: TGTGCCTGGACCCGCAGGGGGCTAGGGGAGCTGTTTTTT. Supplemented by reference TRBV30 and TRBJ2-2, the full variable domain reads SQTIHQWPATLVQPVGSPLSLECTVEGTSNPNLYWYRQAAGRGLQLLFYSVGIGQISSEVPQNLSASRPQDRQFILSSKKLLLSDSGFYLCAWTRRGLGELFFGEGSRLTVL.

This clone was counted a few times. The rearrangement links TRBV7-2 to TRBJ2-1; 7 positions match TRBD2. The CDR3 covers 15 residues. From germline, CDR1 is SGHTA and CDR2 FQGNSA. The V segment lost 1 base and the J segment 3 bases; nucleotides outside the gene matches: 3. CDR3 sequence (DNA): TGTGCCAGCAGCTTAGTGCCTAGCGGCTACAATGAGCAGTTCTTC. Amino acid sequence: CASSLVPSGYNEQFF. Variable domain in full (rest from reference TRBV7-2 and TRBJ2-1): GAGVSQSPSNKVTEKGKDVELRCDPISGHTALYWYRQSLGQGLEFLIYFQGNSAPDKSGLPSDRFSAERTGGSVSTLTIQRTQQEDSAVYLCASSLVPSGYNEQFFGPGTRLTVL.

The rearrangement uses TRBV7-9 and TRBJ2-5; 7 bases align to TRBD2. The CDR3 consists of 14 residues. Germline lookup yields CDR1 SEHNR and CDR2 FQNEAQ (reference sequence). The V and J ends lost 5 bases and 4 bases, in that order; junction bases with no gene match: 7. The CDR3: CASSAPGLPETQYF. The CDR3 DNA is TGTGCCAGCAGCGCGCCGGGACTACCAGAGACCCAGTACTTC.

J is TRBJ2-3 and V is TRBV14, with 9 bases aligning to TRBD2. This CDR3 contains 16 residues. CDR1 and CDR2 from the germline V gene are SGHDN and FVKESK. V was clipped by 0 bases and J by 3 bases; unmatched bases: 4. The CDR3 region is CASSQDLAGVTDTQYF. For the CDR3, the DNA is TGTGCCAGCAGCCAAGATTTAGCGGGAGTGACAGATACGCAGTATTTT.

The genes are TRBV2 and TRBJ1-4; 11 bases line up with TRBD1. CDR1 and CDR2 (germline): SNHLY, FYNNEI. This CDR3 is 19 amino acids long. V lost 5 bases, J lost 4 bases, and 15 bases stayed unmatched. Here the CDR3 DNA reads TGTGCCAGCAGTAGCCGGACAGGGGGCGTCGGGTGGAGTAATGAAAAACTGTTTTTT. Translation: CASSSRTGGVGWSNEKLFF.

The chain recombines TRBV7-2 with TRBJ2-3, with 10 bases identical to TRBD2. In germline, CDR1 is SGHTA, CDR2 FQGNSA. The CDR3 consists of 16 residues. V shed 5 bases and J 1 base; nucleotides not matched to a gene: 6. CDR3 in amino acids: CASSKAGGPGTDTQYF. The CDR3 DNA is TGTGCCAGCAGCAAAGCGGGGGGGCCCGGCACAGATACGCAGTATTTT.

This chain uses TRBV4-3 with TRBJ2-1; 8 nucleotides match TRBD1. The CDR3 covers 14 residues. The germline V gene encodes CDR1 LGHNA and CDR2 YSLEER. V shed 0 bases and J 6 bases; nucleotides not matched to a gene: 1. CDR3 sequence: CASSQDRGLNEQFF. The CDR3 DNA reads TGCGCCAGCAGCCAAGACAGGGGGCTCAATGAGCAGTTCTTC.

J is TRBJ2-1 and V is TRBV18, with D possibly TRBD1 on 5 matching bases. Germline V CDR1 and CDR2: KGHSH, LQKENI. The CDR3 covers 14 residues. Trimming left V 4 bases short and J 4 bases short, with 11 bases between. CDR3 bases: TGTGCCAGCTCACAGATCACAGGTTACAATGAGCAGTTCTTC. This codes for CASSQITGYNEQFF.

This chain uses TRBV6-5 with TRBJ2-3, with 10 bases lining up with TRBD1. CDR3 length equals 16 residues. CDR1 MNHEY and CDR2 SVGAGI come from the germline V gene. V gave up 1 base and J gave up 5 bases; unmatched junction bases: 6. CDR3 in amino acids: CASSYYPGQGKDTQYF. DNA for the CDR3: TGTGCCAGCAGTTACTACCCGGGACAGGGGAAAGATACGCAGTATTTT.

V usage is TRBV30 and J usage is TRBJ1-6; D is possibly TRBD1 (5 bases). V was pared by 4 bases and J by 9 bases, with 16 bases between. This CDR3 region has 14 residues. Germline lookup yields CDR1 GTSNPN and CDR2 SVGIG (reference sequence). This CDR3 is CAWKDQGRSSPLHF. CDR3 nucleotide sequence: TGTGCCTGGAAGGATCAGGGAAGGAGTTCACCCCTCCACTTT.

This chain links TRBV5-1 with TRBJ2-2; maybe TRBD2 (5 bases). Trimming cost V 4 bases and J 4 bases, with 8 bases left between them. The CDR3 has 13 residues. Germline assignment: CDR1 SGHRS and CDR2 YFSETQ. The CDR3 sequence: CASSPSGTGELFF. CDR3 DNA sequence: TGCGCCAGCAGCCCGAGCGGCACCGGGGAGCTGTTTTTT.

This sequence joins TRBV7-9 and TRBJ2-1; TRBD1 might be the D (5 bases). CDR1 SEHNR and CDR2 FQNEAQ come from the germline V gene (reference sequence). The CDR3 loop spans 15 amino acids. Trimming took off 1 base at V and 8 bases at J, with 15 bases between the two ends. CDR3: CASSLGSRQGDEQFF. The CDR3 DNA reads TGTGCCAGCAGCTTAGGTTCCAGGCAAGGGGATGAGCAGTTCTTC.

The rearrangement joins TRBV23-1 to TRBJ1-5, with D unclear. TRBV23-1 is labeled an ORF, and its function is uncertain. The CDR3 loop spans 20 amino acids. Trimming removed 1 base from V and 0 bases from J, with 22 bases in between. This CDR3 reads CASSQWGWGGLKYSNQPQHF. CDR3 in DNA: TGCGCCAGCAGTCAATGGGGTTGGGGAGGGTTAAAATATAGCAATCAGCCCCAGCATTTT.

The chain is built from TRBV19 and TRBJ2-1; TRBD2 might be the D (6 bases). Germline CDR1 LNHDA, CDR2 SQIVND (reference sequence). V lost 5 bases and J lost 6, with 20 bases in between. The CDR3 runs 16 residues. The CDR3 here is CASSPSLATVGNEQFF. Written as DNA, the CDR3 is TGTGCCAGTAGTCCGTCACTAGCTACGGTAGGCAATGAGCAGTTCTTC.